This T cell receptor (beta chain) comes out of a study of T cell responses to AZD1222 COVID-19 vaccine (dated by TCRdb to the early 2020s). Regarding the complete study: TCR sequencing covered over 230 trial participants: about 210 given two doses of AZD1222 and 26 given two doses of MenACWY control vaccine. Trial participants were enrolled by age into subgroups of 18-55, 56-69 and 70-plus years, and about 150, 27 and 61 TCR-sequenced participants, respectively, were included in these subgroups. The paper as a whole reports these results and caveats: CD4 TCRs associated with the vaccine covered the entire spike protein, and the dominant responses were in regions 160-218 and 743-854. In the small 56-69-year group, the increase in depth fell short of significance, most likely because of low power. A significant rise in spike-specific TCR breadth and depth was observed after two AZD1222 doses relative to day 0 and relative to MenACWY recipients. Epitopes outside the regions mutated in the B.1.351 and B.1.1.7 variants were reportedly recognized by nearly half of the unique spike-specific TCRs. Participants were mostly white British, with more females than males. The authors suggested clonal diversity may have been underestimated. No day 14 peak-response samples were available, so repertoires were characterized only after the peak T cell response. Conclusions about previously exposed vaccinees were limited because only a handful of AZD1222 recipients were SARS-CoV-2 seropositive at baseline.

Per the publication, the time point label means: about 28 days (+/-7) after the second vaccine dose. Because spike-specific TCR depth and breadth did not differ between the two schedules, AZD1222 recipients who got a second dose at roughly 4 weeks were pooled with those who got a second dose at roughly 12 weeks. Vaccinee samples were obtained from the UK trials COV001 and COV002, which included a single-blind randomized controlled phase 2/3 trial of AZD1222 (ChAdOx1 nCoV-19) in healthy adults. Trial participant PBMC samples were collected at day 0 and day 28 after the second dose for TCRbeta chain sequencing. The CDR3 regions of human TCRbeta chains were subjected to immunosequencing. The original methods were these. TCRs in the repertoires were compared against a reference library of SARS-CoV-2-specific TCRs that had been generated with the MIRA antigen-specificity platform. Breadth was defined as the fraction of unique TCRs that were SARS-CoV-2-associated, and depth was defined as the fraction of total T cells that were SARS-CoV-2-associated. Using the MIRA data, each spike-specific TCR was assigned both to the spike region to which the TCR was reactive and to a CD4 or CD8 class. Log10-transformed breadth and depth values were compared by one-way ANOVA with Sidak's multiple comparisons tests. TCRdb's version of the immuneACCESS table is confined to in-frame rearrangements and falls short of the full clone set. An unresolved V gene accounts for under half of the shortfall where checked; the remainder is of unknown origin. V and J calls and clone size come straight from that table; D and trimming were deduced from the DNA. The sample table lists 190,000 or so clones, 85% to 90% of them with a count of one. Of the sample, roughly a quarter is held by the ten largest clones.

CDR1 and CDR2 (LNHDA, SQIVND) derive from the germline V gene (reference sequence). The germline V end is reduced by 5 bases and the J end by 3 bases; junction bases left unmatched: 2. The CDR3 spans 14 residues, from the cysteine through the phenylalanine. Only the CDR3 part of the read is kept: 42 bases, read in frame from the first base. In its sample, this clone was seen a few times. There is no known antigen for this receptor. There are no base qualities to consult, and no much larger clone falls within one base. In this chain, TRBV19 is recombined with TRBJ1-2, with 11 central nucleotides matching TRBD1. The clonotype originates from an adult who received the AZD1222 COVID-19 vaccine. The starting material was peripheral blood, obtained 28 days after the second AZD1222 dose. The base sequence is TGTGCCAGTAGTGGACAGGGGGCTGACTATGGCTACACCTTC. It is translated as CASSGQGADYGYTF.